This T cell receptor beta chain was documented in a study of cytomegalovirus exposure and HLA in healthy donors (dated by TCRdb to 2015 to 2018). The study in broad terms: According to an earlier analysis of 587 of the donors, about 179 million T cells yielded 117 million unique TCR beta sequences and roughly 280 Gb of sequence data. Roughly 290 gigabases of sequencing data and around 85 million unique TCR sequences made up an early release that covered several hundred HLA-typed donors. Of the roughly 410 genotyped donors, 81% were placed in the genetic ancestry cluster associated with self-reported Caucasian donors. The aim of the study was to test whether cataloging public T cell receptors could identify signatures of past pathogen exposure. Using immunosequencing, the study profiled T cell repertoires from 666 subjects and related those repertoires to cytomegalovirus serostatus. A separate validation cohort of roughly 120 different subjects was used in addition to the roughly 700-subject first cohort. High-throughput TCR immunosequencing, statistical association of individual TCRs with disease status, and machine learning were combined to predict cytomegalovirus infection status. A later analysis re-examined previously published TCR beta repertoires from several hundred donors and added high-resolution HLA genotyping to investigate patterns of TCR occurrence. In the later analysis, no new phenotypic data were used to find candidate immune exposures; instead, reliance was placed on TCR beta sequences and their occurrence across donors. An earlier analysis of more than 450 of the donors used high-throughput TCR beta sequencing to judge whether each TCR beta V gene segment behaved as functional or pseudogenic. Donor age, sex, ethnicity and CMV serostatus were compiled alongside the repertoire data. Genome-wide SNP genotypes for about three fifths of the roughly 700 donors were used in a later genetic analysis, which treated that subset as a discovery cohort. Every repertoire in the discovery cohort had been generated on one and the same sequencing platform. Class I and class II HLA loci were covered by the typing at four-digit resolution. The number of donors typed differed by locus, with about 629-640 for A, B, C, DRB1 and DQB1, 522 for DQA1, 606 for DPA1, and roughly 450 for DPB1. Four to six DR-DQ haplotypes were handled as single units for association and clustering because linkage in the cohort was strong. Across 398 genotyped donors of the cohort, an average of approximately 220,000 unique TCR beta nucleotide sequences per donor were sequenced, and roughly 18% of those sequences were non-productive.

Results and caveats for the whole study, not just this receptor: Assigning TCR associations to individual alleles was difficult when HLA alleles, especially DR and DQ, strongly co-occurred. The study listed over 150 TCR beta chains as associated with cytomegalovirus. A further reported finding was that TCR beta sequences accurately predicted the HLA-A and HLA-B alleles for most subjects in the first cohort. In an earlier analysis of 450 to 750 of the donors, most TCR beta V segments appeared in productive rearrangements about 90% or about 30% of the time, broadly matching IMGT annotations. Because some donors lacked HLA typing at each locus, the association tests relied only on the typed subset. This cohort had only TCR beta chains sequenced, and the lack of alpha or paired-chain data limited which features could be detected. According to a later analysis, most CMV-associated TCR beta chains appeared to be HLA-restricted, and the HLA associations seemed to be driven largely by CMV exposure. Cytomegalovirus status was reported to be diagnosed by the classifier with high specificity and sensitivity in both the original and validation cohorts. Specific HLA alleles were associated with 16,951 TCR beta sequences at a false discovery rate of 0.05 in a later analysis. A cluster of highly shared sequence variants was judged likely to be a technical artifact of the sequencing pipeline. Linkage disequilibrium might explain the correlated functional status among segregating V segments, but an unknown experimental factor could not be ruled out. According to a later analysis, TCR association rates differed among HLA loci, with DRB1 alleles showing the most associated TCRs and HLA-C alleles showing the fewest. In a later analysis, HLA-associated TCR beta chains showed more clonal expansion and lower generation probabilities than non-associated chains that were equally common. Three of the identified cytomegalovirus-associated TCR beta chains were confirmed in vitro to be specific for cytomegalovirus antigens. Compared with the approximately 670-donor mean, donors in an Asian-associated ancestry cluster had fewer N-insertions in productive TCRs, according to a later genetic analysis. CMV serostatus was the only immune exposure information available for the cohort. Because counts were too low, seventeen rarely observed V segments, including chromosome 9 orphons, were excluded from the earlier analysis of 587 of the donors. Most TCR sequences were seen in very few donors, while some public TCRs were found in many individuals. In a later genetic analysis, a missense DCLRE1C variant was associated with V-gene and J-gene trimming of TCR beta chains, and the association was replicated in an independent cohort. The authors suggested that the approach could potentially be extended to other disease states and immunological phenotypes. Some IMGT-functional V segments, including TRBV6-2 and TRBV6-3, could not be distinguished by the 87-base-pair reads and were therefore excluded. A later analysis reported that several top co-occurrence clusters appeared linked to parvovirus B19, influenza, CMV and Epstein-Barr virus. The presence/absence analyses assumed that sequencing depth was roughly uniform across donors, and that assumption may not be true.

Taken from the germline V gene, the CDR1 and CDR2 loops are SGHDT and YYEEEE. The CDR3, from cysteine to phenylalanine, totals 16 residues. Only the CDR3 portion is preserved as DNA: 48 bases, with reading frame beginning at the first base. Trimming at the junction amounts to 1 base on V and 3 bases on J, and the germline ends lie 15 bases apart. The cohort was made up of about 670 healthy bone marrow donors. At the time of sampling, all cohort members were nominally healthy, though unrecorded immune exposures were likely present. The donor tested CMV seronegative and was one of the 352 seronegative cohort members. A peripheral blood sample was collected from each donor, and TCR beta sequencing was performed on peripheral blood mononuclear cells. Genomic DNA was extracted from the blood cell samples with the Qiagen DNeasy Blood Extraction Kit. Libraries were made using the immunoSEQ multiplex PCR assay. A mixture of 60 forward primers for TCR Vbeta segments and 13 reverse primers for TCR Jbeta segments was used in the multiplex PCR. The CDR3 region of rearranged TCR beta genes was amplified from genomic DNA by a multiplex PCR assay. The Illumina HiSeq System was used to sequence the amplified TCR beta libraries as 87-base-pair reads. Processing in the source paper ran as follows. A later analysis counted tens of millions of unique TCR beta chains across the 550 to 700 repertoires, and around 9.9 million of these chains were shared by at least two donors. To remove PCR and sequencing errors, raw reads were error-corrected and collapsed into unique sequences using a nearest-neighbor algorithm that merged closely related sequences. V, D and J gene segments were assigned by aligning CDR3 sequences to IMGT reference sequences. For a sequence to be retained, a match of at least six nucleotides was required to both a V gene segment and a J gene segment. Rearrangements were classified as productive when the CDR3 lacked stop codons and remained in frame with V and J, and all other rearrangements were classified as non-productive. Following IMGT convention, CDR3 was defined as the stretch from the second conserved V-encoded cysteine to the conserved J-encoded phenylalanine. Sequences without an unambiguous match to a single V gene segment were excluded from the earlier analysis of about 640 of the donors. In an earlier analysis of some 590 of the donors, V segments were called functional above 56.7% productive rearrangements and were called segregating when the between-donor standard deviation exceeded 5%. A statistical classification framework was built to diagnose cytomegalovirus status from the catalog of TCR beta chain sequences. In a later analysis, V and J genes were assigned by comparing TCR nucleotide sequences against IMGT/GENE-DB human TR gene sequences. In a later analysis, CDR3 sequences and most-parsimonious VDJ recombination scenarios were assigned using the TCRdist pipeline. In a later analysis, each TCR beta chain was defined by its CDR3 amino acid sequence together with its V-gene family, and reads without a unique V-gene family were excluded. To address suspected cross-contamination and a sequencing artifact, a later analysis removed 592 highly shared, low-generation-probability nucleotide sequences. In a later analysis, a clonal expansion index was calculated for each public chain from normalized within-repertoire ranks of inferred template counts. In a later analysis, generation probabilities were computed with a VDJ recombination model fitted to out-of-frame rearrangements, and the resulting probabilities were checked against IGoR. In a later analysis, hypergeometric tests were used to score TCR-TCR, TCR-HLA and TCR-CMV co-occurrence, with a repertoire-size bias correction applied to TCR pairs. False discovery rates were estimated in a later analysis by permuting HLA or CMV assignments 20 times. In a later analysis, co-occurring TCRs were grouped using DBSCAN, with TCRdist sequence similarity added in when clustering inside HLA-allele-positive subsets. Repertoires with fewer than 30,000 or more than 120,000 public chains were left out of co-occurrence clustering, as were four to six repertoires with anomalous nucleotide sharing. TCRdb took over this immuneACCESS table, retaining in-frame rearrangements with V and J assigned. Such tables are incomplete; in checked studies, under half of the missing clones stem from an unresolved V gene, and the remainder is unexplained. V, J and clone size derive from that table, while D and trimming were established from the DNA sequence. In this sample the table shows fewer than 140,000 clones, just over 70% of which occur a single time. About 0.8% of the sample is held by the ten biggest clonotypes.

A remark on this clone: Its specific antigen is unknown. Base-call qualities are not available, and no considerably larger clone is one nucleotide away.

Sample: PBMCs. The rearranged chain carries TRBV5-6 and TRBJ2-3, and the D gene may be TRBD2, 5 bases matching. The source of this sequence is a boy aged 5-17 years in good health and CMV-seronegative. The DNA reads TGTGCCAGCAGCTTGTTCGGCGACTATGGGACAGATACGCAGTATTTT. The encoded protein is CASSLFGDYGTDTQYF.